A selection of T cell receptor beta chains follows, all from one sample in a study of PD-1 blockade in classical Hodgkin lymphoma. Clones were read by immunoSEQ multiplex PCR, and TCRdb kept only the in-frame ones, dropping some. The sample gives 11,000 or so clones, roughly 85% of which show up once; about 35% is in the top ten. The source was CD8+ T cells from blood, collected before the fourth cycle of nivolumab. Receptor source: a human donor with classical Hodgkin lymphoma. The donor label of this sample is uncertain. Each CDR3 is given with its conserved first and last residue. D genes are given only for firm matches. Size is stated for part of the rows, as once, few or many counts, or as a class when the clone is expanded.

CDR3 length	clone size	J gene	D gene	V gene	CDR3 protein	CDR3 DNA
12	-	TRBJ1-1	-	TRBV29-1	CSHSSDQRRAFF	TGCAGCCACTCGAGCGACCAACGGAGGGCTTTCTTT
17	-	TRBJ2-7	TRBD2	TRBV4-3	CASSQLIGASGIYEQYF	TGCGCCAGCAGCCAATTGATCGGGGCTAGCGGGATTTACGAGCAGTACTTC
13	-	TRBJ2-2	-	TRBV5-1	CASSSSGLGELFF	TGCGCCAGCAGCTCGTCCGGTTTGGGGGAGCTGTTTTTT
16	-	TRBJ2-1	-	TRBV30	CAWEPLLGGVYNEQFF	TGTGCCTGGGAGCCCCTATTAGGGGGGGTCTACAATGAGCAGTTCTTC
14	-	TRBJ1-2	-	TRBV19	CASRWGRRVDGYTF	TGTGCCAGTAGGTGGGGACGCCGTGTAGATGGCTACACCTTC
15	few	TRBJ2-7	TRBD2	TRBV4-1	CASSQGTSGLYEQYF	TGCGCCAGCAGCCAAGGGACTAGCGGACTCTACGAGCAGTACTTC
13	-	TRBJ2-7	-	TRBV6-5	CASAPGRGYEQYF	TGTGCCAGCGCCCCGGGTCGTGGGTACGAGCAGTACTTC
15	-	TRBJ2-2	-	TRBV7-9	CASSLEAGVGGELFF	TGTGCCAGCAGCTTAGAGGCAGGGGTCGGCGGGGAGCTGTTTTTT
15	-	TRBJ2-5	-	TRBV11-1	CASSRRGVDGETQYF	TGTGCCAGCAGCCGACGGGGCGTAGACGGGGAGACCCAGTACTTC
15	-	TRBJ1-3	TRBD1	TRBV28	CASSLGTGSGNTIYF	TGTGCCAGCAGTTTAGGGACAGGCTCTGGAAACACCATATATTTT
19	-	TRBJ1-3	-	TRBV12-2	CASRLAAPSKRGPGNTIYF	TGTGCAAGTCGCTTAGCAGCTCCTAGCAAAAGGGGCCCCGGAAACACCATATATTTT
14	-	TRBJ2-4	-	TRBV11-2	CASSLQGTVDIQYF	TGTGCCAGCAGCTTGCAGGGGACGGTGGACATTCAGTACTTC
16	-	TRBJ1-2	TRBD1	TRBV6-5	CASSYQTGAGSYGYTF	TGTGCCAGCAGTTACCAGACAGGGGCCGGAAGCTATGGCTACACCTTC
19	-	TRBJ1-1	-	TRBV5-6	CASSFEARQPSLRDTEAFF	TGTGCCAGCAGCTTTGAGGCTAGACAGCCCTCCCTCAGAGACACTGAAGCTTTCTTT
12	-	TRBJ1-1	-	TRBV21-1	CASSKFEKGAFF	TGTGCCAGCAGCAAATTCGAAAAGGGAGCTTTCTTT
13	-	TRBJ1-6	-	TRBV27	CASGRETNSPLHF	TGTGCCAGCGGTAGGGAGACGAATTCACCCCTCCACTTT
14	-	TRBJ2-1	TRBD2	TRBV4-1	CASSPLAGGGEQFF	TGCGCCAGCAGCCCCCTAGCGGGAGGCGGTGAGCAGTTCTTC
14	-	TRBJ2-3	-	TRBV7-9	CASSLEDRADTQYF	TGTGCCAGCAGCTTAGAGGATAGGGCCGATACGCAGTATTTT
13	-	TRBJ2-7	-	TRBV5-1	CASSLNGGYEQYF	TGCGCCAGCAGCTTGAATGGGGGGTACGAGCAGTACTTC
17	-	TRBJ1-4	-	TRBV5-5	CASSLYSQLATNEKLFF	TGTGCCAGCAGCTTGTACAGTCAACTTGCAACTAATGAAAAACTGTTTTTT
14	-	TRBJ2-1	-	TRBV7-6	CASSLERDLNEQFF	TGTGCCAGCAGCTTAGAAAGGGATTTAAATGAGCAGTTCTTC
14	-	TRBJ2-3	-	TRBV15	CATSRAGVSDTQYF	TGTGCCACCAGCAGAGCCGGGGTCTCAGATACGCAGTATTTT
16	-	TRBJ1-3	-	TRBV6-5	CASSYSAGDSGNTIYF	TGTGCCAGCAGTTACTCGGCTGGAGACTCTGGAAACACCATATATTTT
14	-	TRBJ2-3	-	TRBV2	CASSDYLRTDTQYF	TGTGCCAGCAGTGACTACTTGCGCACAGATACGCAGTATTTT
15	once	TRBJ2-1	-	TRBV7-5	CVRSRRDLGNNEQFF	TGTGTCAGAAGCCGCCGGGACCTAGGGAACAATGAGCAGTTCTTC
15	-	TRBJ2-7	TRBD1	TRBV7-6	CASSFGTGLTYEQYF	TGTGCCAGCAGCTTCGGGACAGGGCTGACCTACGAGCAGTACTTC
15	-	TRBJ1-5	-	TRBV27	CASSLSVGSNQPQHF	TGTGCCAGCAGTTTGTCAGTAGGTAGCAATCAGCCCCAGCATTTT
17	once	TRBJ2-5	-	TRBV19	CASSIGIGTDFGETQYF	TGTGCCAGTAGTATTGGAATCGGGACGGATTTTGGAGAGACCCAGTACTTC
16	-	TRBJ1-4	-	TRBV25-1	CASSERTGIPNEKLFF	TGTGCCAGCAGTGAACGGACCGGGATTCCGAATGAAAAACTGTTTTTT
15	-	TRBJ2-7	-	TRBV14	CASSQRGGADYEQYF	TGTGCCAGCAGCCAACGGGGCGGAGCGGACTACGAGCAGTACTTC
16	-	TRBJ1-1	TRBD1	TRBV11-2	CASSLGGTGMNTEAFF	TGTGCCAGCAGCTTAGGGGGGACAGGGATGAACACTGAAGCTTTCTTT
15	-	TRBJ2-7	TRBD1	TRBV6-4	CASSDSGTGGSEQYF	TGTGCCAGCAGTGATTCCGGGACAGGGGGCAGCGAGCAGTACTTC
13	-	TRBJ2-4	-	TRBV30	CAWLRGGQNIQYF	TGTGCCTGGCTCCGGGGCGGCCAAAACATTCAGTACTTC
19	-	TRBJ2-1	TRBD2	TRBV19	CASSIYGTSGSPFSNEQFF	TGTGCCAGTAGTATATATGGGACTAGCGGGAGCCCCTTCTCCAATGAGCAGTTCTTC
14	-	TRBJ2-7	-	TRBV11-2	CASSYSTVTYEQYF	TGTGCCAGCAGCTACTCGACTGTTACCTACGAGCAGTACTTC
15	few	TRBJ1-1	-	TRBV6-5	CASSSLGGGNTEAFF	TGTGCCAGCAGTTCCTTAGGGGGGGGGAACACTGAAGCTTTCTTT
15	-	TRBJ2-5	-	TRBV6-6	CASSYSVGNRETQYF	TGTGCCAGCAGTTACAGCGTCGGGAACAGGGAGACCCAGTACTTC
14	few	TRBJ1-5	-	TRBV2	CASSEVGGNQPQHF	TGTGCCAGCAGCGAGGTGGGGGGCAATCAGCCCCAGCATTTT
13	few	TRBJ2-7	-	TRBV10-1	CASSEFWMSEQYF	TGCGCCAGCAGTGAGTTCTGGATGAGCGAGCAGTACTTC
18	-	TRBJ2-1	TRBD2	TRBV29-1	CSVDGGAASGSLPNEQFF	TGCAGCGTTGATGGCGGCGCGGCTAGCGGGAGCCTGCCCAATGAGCAGTTCTTC
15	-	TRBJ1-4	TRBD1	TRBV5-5	CASGARDRGTEKLFF	TGTGCCAGCGGGGCCCGGGACAGGGGAACTGAAAAACTGTTTTTT
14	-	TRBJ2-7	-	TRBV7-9	CASSFSGRGYEQYF	TGTGCCAGCAGCTTTTCGGGACGGGGGTACGAGCAGTACTTC
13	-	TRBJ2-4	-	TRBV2	CASKRRASNIQYF	TGTGCCAGCAAGCGGAGGGCCAGCAACATTCAGTACTTC
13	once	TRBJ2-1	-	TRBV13	CASSPPGGGEQFF	TGTGCCAGCAGCCCCCCAGGGGGGGGCGAGCAGTTCTTC
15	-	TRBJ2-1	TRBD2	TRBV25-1	CASIGSGGGDNEQFF	TGTGCCAGCATAGGATCGGGAGGTGGGGACAATGAGCAGTTCTTC
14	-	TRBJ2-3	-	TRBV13	CASSPGDGADTQYF	TGTGCCAGCAGCCCTGGGGATGGCGCGGATACGCAGTATTTT
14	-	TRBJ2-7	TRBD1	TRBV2	CASSERQGDYEQYF	TGTGCCAGCAGTGAAAGGCAGGGGGATTACGAGCAGTACTTC
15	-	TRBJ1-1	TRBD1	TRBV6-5	CASSPQGGANTEAFF	TGTGCCAGCAGCCCCCAGGGGGGGGCGAACACTGAAGCTTTCTTT
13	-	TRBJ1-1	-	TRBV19	CASSIQVGTEAFF	TGTGCCAGTAGTATACAGGTGGGCACTGAAGCTTTCTTT
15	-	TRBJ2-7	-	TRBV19	CASSPQMTPSYEQYF	TGTGCCAGTAGTCCCCAAATGACCCCTTCCTACGAGCAGTACTTC
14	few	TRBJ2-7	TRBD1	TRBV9	CASSPGTGAYEQYF	TGTGCCAGCAGCCCCGGGACAGGGGCCTACGAGCAGTACTTC
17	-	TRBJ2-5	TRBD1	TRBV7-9	CASSSERTGSLWGAQYF	TGTGCCAGCAGCTCGGAGCGGACAGGGAGCTTATGGGGGGCCCAGTACTTC
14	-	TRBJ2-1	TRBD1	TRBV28	CASSYRTGGNEQFF	TGTGCCAGCAGTTACAGGACAGGGGGCAATGAGCAGTTCTTC
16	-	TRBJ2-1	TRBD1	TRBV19	CASSIQGTVEYNEQFF	TGTGCCAGTAGTATTCAGGGGACAGTGGAATACAATGAGCAGTTCTTC
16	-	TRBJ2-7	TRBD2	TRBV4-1	CASSRSSGPPTPEQYF	TGCGCCAGCAGCCGGTCTAGCGGGCCCCCGACTCCCGAGCAGTACTTC
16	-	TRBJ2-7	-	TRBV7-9	CASSLVGQIGSYEQYF	TGTGCCAGCAGCTTAGTAGGGCAGATTGGGTCCTACGAGCAGTACTTC
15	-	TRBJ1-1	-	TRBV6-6	CASSYLFAESTEAFF	TGTGCCAGCAGTTACTTATTTGCAGAGAGCACTGAAGCTTTCTTT
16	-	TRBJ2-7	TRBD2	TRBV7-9	CASSQGIAGEAYEQYF	TGCGCCAGCAGCCAAGGGATAGCGGGAGAAGCCTACGAGCAGTACTTC